Below, 13 T cell receptor beta chains from the same sample are listed, as sequenced in a study of control samples from healthy donors and cancer patients (dated by TCRdb to about 2020). Libraries were made using the immunoSEQ multiplex PCR assay. The clones in this table, taken by TCRdb from immuneACCESS, are in-frame only. Not every clone is retained; where verified, under half of the shortfall comes from an unresolved V gene, and the cause of the rest is unknown. A total of 150,000 or so clones appear in this sample, over 85% of them only once. The leading ten clones occupy approximately 5.7% of the sample. The specimen sequenced was blood. Receptor source: a man between 18 and 29 years old in good health.

This chain joins TRBV6-5 and TRBJ2-5, with a tentative D call TRBD2 (5 bases). The V gene's germline CDR1 is MNHEY and CDR2 SVGAGI. This CDR3 is built from 15 residues. V lost 5 bases and J 3 bases, leaving 16 bases between the germline ends. The CDR3 here is CASSPLGVAEETQYF. Here the CDR3 DNA reads TGTGCCAGCAGTCCCCTCGGGGTAGCAGAAGAGACCCAGTACTTC.

The chain carries TRBV12-3 or TRBV12-4 and TRBJ1-2; maybe TRBD1 (5 bases). The CDR3 is 13 residues long. Trimming took 7 bases from V and 8 from J, leaving 17 bases between them. The CDR3 loop is CASTPGGAGGYTF. The CDR3 DNA sequence: TGTGCCAGCACCCCGGGAGGGGCTGGGGGCTACACCTTC.

V and J are TRBV18 and TRBJ2-7, with D unresolved. CDR1 KGHSH and CDR2 LQKENI come from the germline V gene. The germline V and J ends were trimmed by 6 bases and 2 bases, with 8 bases remaining between them. The CDR3 sequence is 12 residues long. The CDR3 DNA follows: TGTGCCAGCTCTGGTGCAACCTACGAGCAGTACTTC. Amino acid sequence: CASSGATYEQYF.

The chain couples TRBV4-2 to TRBJ2-1; perhaps TRBD2 as D (5 bases). This CDR3 is 13 amino acids long. CDR1 is LGHNA, CDR2 YNFKEQ, per germline. V lost 1 base and J 7 bases, leaving 8 bases between the germline ends. CDR3 loop: CASSQGTPNEQFF. The CDR3 bases are TGTGCCAGCAGCCAAGGGACTCCTAATGAGCAGTTCTTC.

The V call is TRBV28, the J call TRBJ2-1, with a tentative D call TRBD2 (5 bases). CDR1 is MDHEN, CDR2 SYDVKM, per germline. Trimming cost V 6 bases and J 7 bases, with 19 bases left between them. This CDR3 has 15 amino acids. CDR3 sequence: CASSPRSGPRNEQFF. The DNA for the CDR3 is TGTGCCAGCAGCCCACGGAGCGGTCCTAGGAATGAGCAGTTCTTC.

The chain employs TRBV18 and TRBJ1-3; D call uncertain. The CDR3 is 19 residues long. Trimming removed 1 base at V and 0 bases at J, with 19 bases between. Germline V gene sequence: CDR1 KGHSH, CDR2 LQKENI. The CDR3 region is CASSPLGRTTFSSGNTIYF. The CDR3, as DNA: TGTGCCAGCTCACCACTTGGACGCACGACGTTTAGCTCTGGAAACACCATATATTTT.

V is TRBV25-1 and J is TRBJ2-6; the match to TRBD2 covers 7 bases. The junction had 3 bases not matched to a gene; V was cut back by 2 bases and J by 2 bases. There are 16 residues in the CDR3. Per germline, CDR1 MGHDK and CDR2 SYGVNS. The CDR3 coding sequence is TGTGCCAGCAGTGAAGGGGGAGGGGCTGGGGCCAACGTCCTGACTTTC. As protein: CASSEGGGAGANVLTF.

The gene calls are TRBV7-2 and TRBJ1-1, with TRBD1 matching over 11 bases. Germline V gene lookup returns CDR1 SGHTA and CDR2 FQGNSA. The trim removed 1 base at V and 7 bases at J, leaving 5 bases unmatched. The CDR3 extends over 15 amino acids. The CDR3 sequence is CASSLVGTGGSEAFF. CDR3 in DNA: TGTGCCAGCAGCTTAGTGGGGACAGGGGGGAGTGAAGCTTTCTTT.

The chain is built from TRBV2 and TRBJ1-1; TRBD1 matches 7 bases. Germline CDR1 is SNHLY and CDR2 is FYNNEI. The CDR3 sequence is 13 residues long. V dropped 4 bases and J dropped 1; count of bases not matched to a gene: 0. This chain's CDR3 is CASSGQGNTEAFF. The CDR3 nucleotides are TGTGCCAGCAGTGGACAGGGGAACACTGAAGCTTTCTTT.

The V and J genes are TRBV19 and TRBJ2-7; D is possibly TRBD1 or TRBD2 (5 bases each). In germline, CDR1 is LNHDA, CDR2 SQIVND (reference sequence). The V end lost 3 bases, the J end lost 1 base, and 10 bases lay between the germline ends. The CDR3 runs to 14 residues. The chain's CDR3 is CASSIGGVSYEQYF. The CDR3 DNA is TGTGCCAGTAGTATTGGGGGTGTATCCTACGAGCAGTACTTC.

The rearrangement joins TRBV2 to TRBJ2-3; no definite D call. Germline lookup yields CDR1 SNHLY and CDR2 FYNNEI. CDR3 length: 14 amino acids. V was cut by 4 bases and J by 3 bases, with 11 bases left in between. CDR3 in DNA: TGTGCCAGCAGTGTTGCGGTTTTAACAGATACGCAGTATTTT. It is translated as CASSVAVLTDTQYF.

V usage is TRBV28 and J usage is TRBJ1-6, with TRBD1 as a possible D gene (5 bases). V gave up 6 bases and J gave up 0 bases, with 24 bases separating them. This CDR3 is 20 amino acids long. CDR1 and CDR2 (germline): MDHEN, SYDVKM. CDR3 protein: CASSRGGKGRLSSYNSPLHF. The CDR3 DNA follows: TGTGCCAGCAGCCGGGGGGGGAAGGGACGGCTGAGCTCCTATAATTCACCCCTCCACTTT.

The chain carries TRBV10-2 and TRBJ1-5, with D possibly TRBD1 on 5 matching bases. This CDR3 contains 16 residues. The V end lost 4 bases, the J end lost 1 base, and 14 bases lay between the germline ends. Germline loops: CDR1 WSHSY, CDR2 SAAADI. As DNA, the CDR3 is TGCGCCAGCAGTGCCGGGGCCGAACGAAGCAATCAGCCCCAGCATTTT. Its protein is CASSAGAERSNQPQHF.